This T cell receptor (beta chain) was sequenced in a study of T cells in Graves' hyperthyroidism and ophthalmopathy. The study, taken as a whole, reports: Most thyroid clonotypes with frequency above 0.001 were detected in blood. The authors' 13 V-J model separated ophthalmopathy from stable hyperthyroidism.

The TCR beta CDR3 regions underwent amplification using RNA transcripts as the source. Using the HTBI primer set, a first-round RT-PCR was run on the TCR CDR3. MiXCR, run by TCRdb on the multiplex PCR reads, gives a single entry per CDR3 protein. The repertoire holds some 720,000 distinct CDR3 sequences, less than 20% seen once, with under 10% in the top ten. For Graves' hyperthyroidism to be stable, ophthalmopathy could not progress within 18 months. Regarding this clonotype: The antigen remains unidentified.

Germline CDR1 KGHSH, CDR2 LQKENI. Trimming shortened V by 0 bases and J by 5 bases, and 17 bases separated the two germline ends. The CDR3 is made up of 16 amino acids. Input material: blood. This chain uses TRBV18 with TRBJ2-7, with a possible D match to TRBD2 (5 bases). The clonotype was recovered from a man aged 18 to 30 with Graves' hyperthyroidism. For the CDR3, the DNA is TGTGCCAGCTCACCACCGATCACGACAAACGGGGACGAGCAGTACTTC. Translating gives CASSPPITTNGDEQYF.